Listed below are T cell receptor beta chains from one sample, sequenced in a study of blood T cell repertoires in COVID-19. TCRdb keeps only in-frame clones here, not all; method: immunoSEQ multiplex PCR. The sample shows about 330,000 clones, 87% of them seen only once. Sequencing used peripheral blood. The origin of the receptors is a man younger than 45 with COVID-19, enrolled during active disease. CDR3s include the opening cysteine and the closing phenylalanine or tryptophan. Fields, in order: V gene, D gene, clone size, J gene, CDR3 DNA, CDR3 protein. D genes are given only for firm matches. Expanded clones are given a class, and other clones once, few, many or no size at all.

TRBV7-2,TRBD2,.,TRBJ2-2,TGTGCCAGCAGCCCCCGGGAGCGGGGGGGCTCCGGGGAGCTGTTTTTT,CASSPRERGGSGELFF
TRBV3-1/TRBV3-2,.,.,TRBJ1-6,TGTGCCAGCAGCCAATCAAGGACAGACTTCAATTCACCCCTCCACTTT,CASSQSRTDFNSPLHF
TRBV5-4,.,once,TRBJ1-3,TGTGCCAGCAGCGACGGCCAGGTCCTCCACTCTGGAAACACCATATATTTT,CASSDGQVLHSGNTIYF
TRBV19,.,.,TRBJ2-3,TGTGCCAGTAGTATCCTCCTAGGTACGCAGTATTTT,CASSILLGTQYF
TRBV5-1,TRBD1,few,TRBJ1-6,TGCGCCAGCAGCGTGACAGGGTTTAATTCACCCCTCCACTTT,CASSVTGFNSPLHF
TRBV5-5,.,.,TRBJ1-2,TGTGCCAGCAGCTTGCGGCCTCCGGGGGGTTGGAACTATGGCTACACCTTC,CASSLRPPGGWNYGYTF
TRBV6-5,.,.,TRBJ1-2,TGTGCCAGCAGCAGGGACAAGAACTATGGCTACACCTTC,CASSRDKNYGYTF
TRBV28,TRBD1,.,TRBJ2-7,TGTGCCAGCAGGCGTCAAACGGGACAGACCTACGAGCAGTACTTC,CASRRQTGQTYEQYF
TRBV6-5,TRBD1,.,TRBJ2-7,TGTGCCAGCAGTTACTTGCAGGGGGCTTCCTACGAGCAGTACTTC,CASSYLQGASYEQYF
TRBV18,.,.,TRBJ2-4,TGTGCCAGCTCTCTTAATCGGGAGCGGAACATTCAGTACTTC,CASSLNRERNIQYF
TRBV19,.,.,TRBJ2-3,TGTGCCAGTACCCTCAGGGTGGGGGCCTACACAGATACGCAGTATTTT,CASTLRVGAYTDTQYF
TRBV5-1,TRBD1,.,TRBJ1-1,TGCGCCAGCAGTTTCGGACAGGGTGAAGGGACTGAAGCTTTCTTT,CASSFGQGEGTEAFF
TRBV2,TRBD1,.,TRBJ1-1,TGTGCCAGCAGTAGACAGGGAGCCATGAACACTGAAGCTTTCTTT,CASSRQGAMNTEAFF
TRBV6-5,.,.,TRBJ1-1,TGTGCCAGCACCCGTCTAAAGACTGAAGCTTTCTTT,CASTRLKTEAFF
TRBV4-1,TRBD2,.,TRBJ2-1,TGCGCCAGCAGCCCGCCGACTAGCGGGGTAGGGAATGAGCAGTTCTTC,CASSPPTSGVGNEQFF
TRBV2,TRBD1,.,TRBJ1-1,TGTGCCAGCTCCGAGGAGGGGGCCGATACTGAAGCTTTCTTT,CASSEEGADTEAFF
TRBV6-5,.,.,TRBJ2-5,TGTGCCAGCCGAACCGAGGCCCAGTACTTC,CASRTEAQYF